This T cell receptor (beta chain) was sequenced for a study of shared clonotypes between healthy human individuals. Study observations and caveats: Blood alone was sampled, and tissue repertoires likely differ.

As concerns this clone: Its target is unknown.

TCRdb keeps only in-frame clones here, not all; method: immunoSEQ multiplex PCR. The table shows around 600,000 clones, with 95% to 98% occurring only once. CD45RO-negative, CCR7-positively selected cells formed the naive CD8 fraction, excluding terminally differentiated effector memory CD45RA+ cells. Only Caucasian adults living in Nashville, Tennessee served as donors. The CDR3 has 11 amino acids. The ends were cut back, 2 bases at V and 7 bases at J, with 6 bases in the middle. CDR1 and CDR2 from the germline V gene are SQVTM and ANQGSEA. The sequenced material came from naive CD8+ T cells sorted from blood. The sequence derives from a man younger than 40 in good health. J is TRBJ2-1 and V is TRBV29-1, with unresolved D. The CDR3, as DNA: TGCAGCGTTGAACTGGGGAATGAGCAGTTCTTC. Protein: CSVELGNEQFF.